This TCR beta chain originates from a study of cytomegalovirus exposure and HLA in healthy donors. The study's findings and limits: In a later analysis, the majority of CMV-associated beta chains seemingly showed HLA restriction. In a later analysis, TCR beta V- and J-gene trimming showed a link to a missense DCLRE1C variant. The study designated 150 or so TCR beta chains cytomegalovirus-associated.

Worth noting for this clone: Its target is not known.

PCR employed 60 Vbeta and 13 Jbeta primers. Repertoires were generated with immunoSEQ multiplex PCR, while TCRdb's copy carries only in-frame clones and drops some. The sample records about 190,000 clones, about 85% being singletons. There are 13 residues in the CDR3. V lost 6 bases, J lost 4 bases, and 2 bases stayed unmatched. Looked up from germline, CDR1 is ENHRY and CDR2 is SYGVKD. While unrecorded immune exposures were likely, the donors were nominally healthy when sampled. The chain couples TRBV10-3 to TRBJ1-1; 10 bases map to TRBD1. The sequencing sample was made of PBMCs. The receptor's source is a man between 50 and 59 years old in good health and CMV-seronegative. In DNA form, the CDR3 reads TGTGCCATCAGAGACAGGGGGCTCACTGAAGCTTTCTTT. Its protein product is CAIRDRGLTEAFF.